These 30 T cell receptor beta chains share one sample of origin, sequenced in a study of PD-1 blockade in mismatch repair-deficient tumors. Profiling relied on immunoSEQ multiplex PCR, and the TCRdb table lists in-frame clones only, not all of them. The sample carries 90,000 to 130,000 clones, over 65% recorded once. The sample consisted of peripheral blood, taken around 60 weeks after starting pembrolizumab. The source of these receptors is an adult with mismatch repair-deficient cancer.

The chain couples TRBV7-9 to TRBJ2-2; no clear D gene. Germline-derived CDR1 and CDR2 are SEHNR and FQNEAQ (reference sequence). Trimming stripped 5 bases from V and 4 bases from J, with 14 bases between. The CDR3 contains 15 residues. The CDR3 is CASSPWSGSTGELFF. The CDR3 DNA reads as TGTGCCAGCAGCCCCTGGTCCGGGTCCACCGGGGAGCTGTTTTTT.

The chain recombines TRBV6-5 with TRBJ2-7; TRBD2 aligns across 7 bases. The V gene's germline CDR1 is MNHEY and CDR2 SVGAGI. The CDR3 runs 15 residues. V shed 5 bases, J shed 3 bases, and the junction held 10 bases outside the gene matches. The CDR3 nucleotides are TGTGCCAGCAGTCCGTGGAGGGAGGGCCGCTACGAGCAGTACTTC. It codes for CASSPWREGRYEQYF.

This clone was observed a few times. The CDR3 loop is CASSRDRLNTEAFF. The DNA of the CDR3 is TGCGCCAGCAGCCGGGACAGGCTGAACACTGAAGCTTTCTTT. The chain combines TRBV5-1 with TRBJ1-1; 8 bases map to TRBD1. CDR1 is SGHRS and CDR2 is YFSETQ in the germline V gene. The CDR3 covers 14 residues. V shed 4 bases and J 0 bases; nucleotides not matched to a gene: 2.

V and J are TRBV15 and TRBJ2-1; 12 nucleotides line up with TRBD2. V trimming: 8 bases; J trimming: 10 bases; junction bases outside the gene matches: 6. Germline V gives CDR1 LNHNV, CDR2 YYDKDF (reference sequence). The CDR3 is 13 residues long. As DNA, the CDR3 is TGTGCCACCGGGGCTAGCGGGAGGGGGGAGCAGTTCTTC. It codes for CATGASGRGEQFF.

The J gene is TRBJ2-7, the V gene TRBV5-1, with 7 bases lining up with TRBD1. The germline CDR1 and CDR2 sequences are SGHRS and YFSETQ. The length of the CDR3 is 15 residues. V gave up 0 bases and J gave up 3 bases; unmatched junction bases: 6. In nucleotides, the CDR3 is TGCGCCAGCAGCTTGGAGGGACAGCCGAGCTACGAGCAGTACTTC. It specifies CASSLEGQPSYEQYF.

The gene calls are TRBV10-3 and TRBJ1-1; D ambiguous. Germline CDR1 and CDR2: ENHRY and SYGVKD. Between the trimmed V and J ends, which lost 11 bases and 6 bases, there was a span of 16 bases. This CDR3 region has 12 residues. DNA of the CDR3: TGTGCCGTTAAAGAGCGATCCTCTGAAGCTTTCTTT. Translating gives CAVKERSSEAFF.

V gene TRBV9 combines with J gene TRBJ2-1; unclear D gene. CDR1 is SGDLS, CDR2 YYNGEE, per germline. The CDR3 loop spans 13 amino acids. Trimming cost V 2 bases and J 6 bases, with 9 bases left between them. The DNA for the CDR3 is TGTGCCAGCAGCGTGGGTTGGAGCAATGAGCAGTTCTTC. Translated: CASSVGWSNEQFF.

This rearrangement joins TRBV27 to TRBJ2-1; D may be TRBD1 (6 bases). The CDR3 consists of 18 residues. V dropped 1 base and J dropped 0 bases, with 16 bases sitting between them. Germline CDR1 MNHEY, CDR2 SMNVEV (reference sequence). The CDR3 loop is CASSLWARQDGSYNEQFF. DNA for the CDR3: TGTGCCAGCAGTTTATGGGCCAGACAGGATGGCTCCTACAATGAGCAGTTCTTC.

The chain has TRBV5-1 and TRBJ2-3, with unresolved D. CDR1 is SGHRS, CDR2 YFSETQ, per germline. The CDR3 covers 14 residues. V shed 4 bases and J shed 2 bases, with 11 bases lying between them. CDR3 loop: CASSRPADTDTQYF. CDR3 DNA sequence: TGCGCCAGCAGCAGGCCGGCAGACACAGATACGCAGTATTTT.

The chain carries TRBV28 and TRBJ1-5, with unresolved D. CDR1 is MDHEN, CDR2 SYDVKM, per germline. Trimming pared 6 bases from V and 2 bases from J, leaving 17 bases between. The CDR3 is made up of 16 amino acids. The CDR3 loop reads CASRPRQGMGNQPQHF. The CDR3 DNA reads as TGTGCCAGCAGACCTCGACAAGGGATGGGCAATCAGCCCCAGCATTTT.

The CDR3 loop reads CASSLEVVRNQETQYF. The DNA for the CDR3 is TGTGCCAGCAGCTTAGAGGTTGTAAGGAACCAAGAGACCCAGTACTTC. The rearrangement links TRBV7-9 to TRBJ2-5; the D is unclear. Germline assignment: CDR1 SEHNR and CDR2 FQNEAQ (reference sequence). The germline V and J ends were trimmed by 1 base and 0 bases, with 12 bases remaining between them. The CDR3 is 16 residues long.

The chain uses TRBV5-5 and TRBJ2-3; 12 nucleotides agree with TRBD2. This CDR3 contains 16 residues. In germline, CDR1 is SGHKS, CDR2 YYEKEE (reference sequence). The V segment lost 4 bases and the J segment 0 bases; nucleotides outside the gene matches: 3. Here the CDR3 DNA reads TGTGCCAGCAGCGGGACTAGCGGGCCTAGCACAGATACGCAGTATTTT. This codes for CASSGTSGPSTDTQYF.

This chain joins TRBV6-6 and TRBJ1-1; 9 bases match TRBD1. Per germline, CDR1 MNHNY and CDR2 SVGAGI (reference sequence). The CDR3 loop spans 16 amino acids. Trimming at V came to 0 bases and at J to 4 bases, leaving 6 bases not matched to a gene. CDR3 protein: CASSYSQGAFTTEAFF. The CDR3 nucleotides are TGTGCCAGCAGTTACTCACAGGGGGCTTTCACCACTGAAGCTTTCTTT.

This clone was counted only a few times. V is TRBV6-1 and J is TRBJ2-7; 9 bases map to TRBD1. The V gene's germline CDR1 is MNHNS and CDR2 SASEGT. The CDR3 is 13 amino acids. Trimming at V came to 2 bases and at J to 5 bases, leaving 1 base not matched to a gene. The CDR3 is CASSETGGHEQYF. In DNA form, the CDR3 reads TGTGCCAGCAGTGAAACAGGGGGCCACGAGCAGTACTTC.

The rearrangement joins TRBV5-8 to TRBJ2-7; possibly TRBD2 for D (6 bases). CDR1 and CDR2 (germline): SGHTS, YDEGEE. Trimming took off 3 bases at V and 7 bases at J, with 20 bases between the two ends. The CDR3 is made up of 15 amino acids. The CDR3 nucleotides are TGTGCCAGCAGCTCGGGGGACTTCCTGCTGGGAGAGCAGTACTTC. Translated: CASSSGDFLLGEQYF.

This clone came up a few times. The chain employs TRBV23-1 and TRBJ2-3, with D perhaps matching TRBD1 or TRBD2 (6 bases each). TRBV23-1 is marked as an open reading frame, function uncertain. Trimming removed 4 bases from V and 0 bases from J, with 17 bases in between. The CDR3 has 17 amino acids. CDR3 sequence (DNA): TGCGCCAGCAGTCCCAAGACAGGACTAACTAGCACAGATACGCAGTATTTT. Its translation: CASSPKTGLTSTDTQYF.

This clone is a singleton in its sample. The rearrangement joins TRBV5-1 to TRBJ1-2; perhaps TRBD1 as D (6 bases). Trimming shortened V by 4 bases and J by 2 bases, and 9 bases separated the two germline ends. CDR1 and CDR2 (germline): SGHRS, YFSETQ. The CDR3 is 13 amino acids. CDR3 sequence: CASSADRNYGYTF. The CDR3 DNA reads TGCGCCAGCAGCGCGGACAGAAACTATGGCTACACCTTC.

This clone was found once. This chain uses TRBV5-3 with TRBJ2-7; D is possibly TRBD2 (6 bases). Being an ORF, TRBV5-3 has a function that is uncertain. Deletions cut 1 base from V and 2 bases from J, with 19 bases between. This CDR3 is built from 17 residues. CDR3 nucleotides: TGTGCCAGAAGCTTGTCTCGAACGGGGGATGAGGCCTACGAGCAGTACTTC. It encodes CARSLSRTGDEAYEQYF.

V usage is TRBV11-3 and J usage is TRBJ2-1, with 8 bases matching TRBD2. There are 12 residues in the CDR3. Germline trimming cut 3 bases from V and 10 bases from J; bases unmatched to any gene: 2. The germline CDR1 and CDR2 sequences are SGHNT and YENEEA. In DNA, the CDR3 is TGTGCCAGCAGCTTGGGCGGGAGGGAGCAGTTCTTC. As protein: CASSLGGREQFF.

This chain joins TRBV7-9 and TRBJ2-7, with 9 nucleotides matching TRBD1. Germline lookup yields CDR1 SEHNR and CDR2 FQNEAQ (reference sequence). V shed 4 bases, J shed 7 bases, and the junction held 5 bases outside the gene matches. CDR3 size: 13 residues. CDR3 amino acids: CASSSTGGGEQYF. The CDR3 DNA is TGTGCCAGCAGCTCGACAGGGGGAGGAGAGCAGTACTTC.

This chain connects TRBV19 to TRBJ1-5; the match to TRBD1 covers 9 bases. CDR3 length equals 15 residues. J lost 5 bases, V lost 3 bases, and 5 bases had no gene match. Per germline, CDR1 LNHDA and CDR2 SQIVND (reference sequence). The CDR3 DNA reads TGTGCCAGTAGTATCTGGACAGGGGACGATCAGCCCCAGCATTTT. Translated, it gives CASSIWTGDDQPQHF.

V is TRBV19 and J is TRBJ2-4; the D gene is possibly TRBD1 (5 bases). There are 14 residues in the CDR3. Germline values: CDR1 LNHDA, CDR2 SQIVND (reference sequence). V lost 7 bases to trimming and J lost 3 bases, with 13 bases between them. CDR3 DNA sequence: TGTGCCAGTATGAGCCAAGGGGTCAAAAACATTCAGTACTTC. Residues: CASMSQGVKNIQYF.

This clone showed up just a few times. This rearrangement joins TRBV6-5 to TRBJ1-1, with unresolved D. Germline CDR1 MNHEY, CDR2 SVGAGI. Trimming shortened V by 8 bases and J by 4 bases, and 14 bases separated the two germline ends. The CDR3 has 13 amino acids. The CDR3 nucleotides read TGTGCCAGCGCGAACATGCGCCTCACTGAAGCTTTCTTT. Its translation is CASANMRLTEAFF.

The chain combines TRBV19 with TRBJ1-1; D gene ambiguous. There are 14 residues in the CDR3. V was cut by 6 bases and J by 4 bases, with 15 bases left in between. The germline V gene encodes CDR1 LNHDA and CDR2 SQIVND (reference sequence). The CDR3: CASRGRVRATEAFF. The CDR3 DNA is TGTGCCAGTAGAGGGAGGGTAAGGGCCACTGAAGCTTTCTTT.

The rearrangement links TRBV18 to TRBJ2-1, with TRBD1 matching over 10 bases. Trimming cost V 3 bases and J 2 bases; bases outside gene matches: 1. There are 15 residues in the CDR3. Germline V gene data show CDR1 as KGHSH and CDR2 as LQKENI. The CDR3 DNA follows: TGTGCCAGCTCACCGGGACAGGGGACCTACAATGAGCAGTTCTTC. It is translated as CASSPGQGTYNEQFF.

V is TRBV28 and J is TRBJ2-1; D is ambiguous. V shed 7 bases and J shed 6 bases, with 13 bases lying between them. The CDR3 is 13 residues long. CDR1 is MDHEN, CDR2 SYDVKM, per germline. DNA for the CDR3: TGTGCCAGCACCCTCAACCCATCCAATGAGCAGTTCTTC. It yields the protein CASTLNPSNEQFF. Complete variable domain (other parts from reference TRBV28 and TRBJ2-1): DVKVTQSSRYLVKRTGEKVFLECVQDMDHENMFWYRQDPGLGLRLIYFSYDVKMKEKGDIPEGYSVSREKKERFSLILESASTNQTSMYLCASTLNPSNEQFFGPGTRLTVL.

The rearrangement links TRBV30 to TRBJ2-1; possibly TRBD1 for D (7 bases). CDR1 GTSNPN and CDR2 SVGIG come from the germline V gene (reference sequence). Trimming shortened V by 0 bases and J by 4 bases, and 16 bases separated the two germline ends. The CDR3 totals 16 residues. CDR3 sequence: CAWSVRGQGVYNEQFF. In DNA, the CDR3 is TGTGCCTGGAGTGTACGGGGGCAGGGGGTTTACAATGAGCAGTTCTTC.

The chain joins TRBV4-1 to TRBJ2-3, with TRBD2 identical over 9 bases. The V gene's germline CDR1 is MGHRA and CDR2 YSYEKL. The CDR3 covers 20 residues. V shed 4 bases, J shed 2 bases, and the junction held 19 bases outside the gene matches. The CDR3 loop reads CASSPSSLVSAGGDTDTQYF. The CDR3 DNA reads TGCGCCAGCAGCCCATCCTCTTTGGTTTCGGCGGGAGGGGACACAGATACGCAGTATTTT.

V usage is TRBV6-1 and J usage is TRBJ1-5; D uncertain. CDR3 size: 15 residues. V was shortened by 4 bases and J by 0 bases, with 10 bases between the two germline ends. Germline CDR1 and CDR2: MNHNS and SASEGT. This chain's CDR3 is CASSGESASNQPQHF. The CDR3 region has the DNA TGTGCCAGCAGTGGAGAATCAGCTAGCAATCAGCCCCAGCATTTT.

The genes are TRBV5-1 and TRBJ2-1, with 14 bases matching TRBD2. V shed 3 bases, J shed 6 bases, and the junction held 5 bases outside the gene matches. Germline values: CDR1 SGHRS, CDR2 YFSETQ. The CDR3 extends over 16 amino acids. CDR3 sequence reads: CASSWGGTSGSNEQFF. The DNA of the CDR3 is TGCGCCAGCAGCTGGGGCGGGACTAGCGGGAGCAATGAGCAGTTCTTC.